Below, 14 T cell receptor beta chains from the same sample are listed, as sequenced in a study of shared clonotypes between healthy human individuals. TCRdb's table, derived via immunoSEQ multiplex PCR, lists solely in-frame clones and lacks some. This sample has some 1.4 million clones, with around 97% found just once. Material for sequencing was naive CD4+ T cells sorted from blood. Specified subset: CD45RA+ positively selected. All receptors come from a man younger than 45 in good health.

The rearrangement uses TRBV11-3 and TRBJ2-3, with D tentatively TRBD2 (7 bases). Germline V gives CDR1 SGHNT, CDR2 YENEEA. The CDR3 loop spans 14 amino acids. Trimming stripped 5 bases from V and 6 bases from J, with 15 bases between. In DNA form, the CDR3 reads TGTGCCAGCAGCGCGGGGGCTAGCGATGATACGCAGTATTTT. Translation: CASSAGASDDTQYF. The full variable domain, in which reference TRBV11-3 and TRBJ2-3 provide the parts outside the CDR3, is EAGVVQSPRYKIIEKKQPVAFWCNPISGHNTLYWYLQNLGQGPELLIRYENEEAVDDSQLPKDRFSAERLKGVDSTLKIQPAELGDSAVYLCASSAGASDDTQYFGPGTRLTVL.

In DNA, the CDR3 is TGTGCCAGCTCAGGACTAGCGGGCCCTGACTACGAGCAGTACTTC. This encodes CASSGLAGPDYEQYF. V and J are TRBV18 and TRBJ2-7; 11 bases fit TRBD2. V dropped 5 bases and J dropped 3; count of bases not matched to a gene: 6. The V gene's germline CDR1 is KGHSH and CDR2 LQKENI. This CDR3 spans 15 amino acids.

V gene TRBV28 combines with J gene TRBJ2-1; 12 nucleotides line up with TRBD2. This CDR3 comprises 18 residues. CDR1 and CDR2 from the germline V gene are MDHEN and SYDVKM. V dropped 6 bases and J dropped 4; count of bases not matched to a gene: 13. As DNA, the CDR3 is TGTGCCAGCAGCATAAACCAAGGACTAGCGGGACCTTACAATGAGCAGTTCTTC. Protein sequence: CASSINQGLAGPYNEQFF.

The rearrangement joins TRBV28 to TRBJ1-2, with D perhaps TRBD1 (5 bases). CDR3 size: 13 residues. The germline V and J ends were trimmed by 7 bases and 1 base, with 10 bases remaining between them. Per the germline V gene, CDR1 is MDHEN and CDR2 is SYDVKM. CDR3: CASTQGDNYGYTF. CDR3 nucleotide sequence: TGTGCCAGCACTCAAGGGGATAACTATGGCTACACCTTC.

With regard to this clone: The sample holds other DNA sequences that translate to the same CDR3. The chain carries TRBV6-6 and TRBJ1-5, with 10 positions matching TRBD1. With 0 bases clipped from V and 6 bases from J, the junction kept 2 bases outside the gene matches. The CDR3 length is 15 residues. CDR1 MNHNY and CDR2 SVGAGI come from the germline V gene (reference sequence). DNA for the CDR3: TGTGCCAGCAGTTACTCCGGACAGGGGGGTCAGCCCCAGCATTTT. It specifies CASSYSGQGGQPQHF.

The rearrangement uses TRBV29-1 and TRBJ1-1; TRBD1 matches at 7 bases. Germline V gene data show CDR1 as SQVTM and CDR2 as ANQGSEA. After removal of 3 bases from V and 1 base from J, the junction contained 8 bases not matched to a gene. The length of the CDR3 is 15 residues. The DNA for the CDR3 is TGCAGCGTTGACGAAAAGGGACAGAGGAACACTGAAGCTTTCTTT. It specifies CSVDEKGQRNTEAFF.

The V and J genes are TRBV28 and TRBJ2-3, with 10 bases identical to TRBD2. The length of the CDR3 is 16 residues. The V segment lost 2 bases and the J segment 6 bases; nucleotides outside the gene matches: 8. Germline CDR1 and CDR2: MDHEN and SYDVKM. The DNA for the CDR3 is TGTGCCAGCAGTTTACGGGCTAGCGGGGGTGGGGATACGCAGTATTTT. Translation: CASSLRASGGGDTQYF.

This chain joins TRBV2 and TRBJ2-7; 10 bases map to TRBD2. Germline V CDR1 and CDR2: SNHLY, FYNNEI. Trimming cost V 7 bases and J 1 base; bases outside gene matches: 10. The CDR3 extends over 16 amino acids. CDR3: CASTPETSGLSYEQYF. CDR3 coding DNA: TGTGCCAGCACCCCGGAGACTAGCGGGTTATCCTACGAGCAGTACTTC.

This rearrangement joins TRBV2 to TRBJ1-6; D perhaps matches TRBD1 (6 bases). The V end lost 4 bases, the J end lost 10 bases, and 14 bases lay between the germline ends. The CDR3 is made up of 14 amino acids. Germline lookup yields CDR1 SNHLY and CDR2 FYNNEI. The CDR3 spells CASSAARGGSPLHF. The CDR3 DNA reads TGTGCCAGCAGTGCCGCCAGGGGAGGGTCACCCCTCCACTTT. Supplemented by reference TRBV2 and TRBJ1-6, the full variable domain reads EPEVTQTPSHQVTQMGQEVILRCVPISNHLYFYWYRQILGQKVEFLVSFYNNEISEKSEIFDDQFSVERPDGSNFTLKIRSTKLEDSAMYFCASSAARGGSPLHFGNGTRLTVT.

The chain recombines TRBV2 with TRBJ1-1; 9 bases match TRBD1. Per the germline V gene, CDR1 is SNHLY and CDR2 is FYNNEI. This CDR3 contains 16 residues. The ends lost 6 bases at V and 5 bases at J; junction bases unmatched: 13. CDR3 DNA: TGTGCCAGCAGAGGACAGGGGCCCGTACCGACTACTGAAGCTTTCTTT. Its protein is CASRGQGPVPTTEAFF.

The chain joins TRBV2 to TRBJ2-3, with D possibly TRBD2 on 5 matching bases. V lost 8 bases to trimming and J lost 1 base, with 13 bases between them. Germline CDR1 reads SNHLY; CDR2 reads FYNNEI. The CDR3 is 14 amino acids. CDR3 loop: CASATDSGTDTQYF. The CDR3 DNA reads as TGTGCCAGCGCCACGGATAGCGGCACAGATACGCAGTATTTT.

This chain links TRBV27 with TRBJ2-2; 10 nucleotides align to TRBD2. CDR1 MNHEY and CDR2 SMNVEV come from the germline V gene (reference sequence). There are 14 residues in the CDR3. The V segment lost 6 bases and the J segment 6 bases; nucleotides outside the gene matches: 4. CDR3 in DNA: TGTGCCAGCAGGACACTAGCGGGACCCGGGGAGCTGTTTTTT. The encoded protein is CASRTLAGPGELFF.

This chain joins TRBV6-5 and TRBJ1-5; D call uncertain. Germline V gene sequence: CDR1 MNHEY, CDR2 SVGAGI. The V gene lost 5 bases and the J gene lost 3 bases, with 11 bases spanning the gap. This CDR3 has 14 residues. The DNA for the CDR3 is TGTGCCAGCAGTAAGGCGGCTTCCAATCAGCCCCAGCATTTT. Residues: CASSKAASNQPQHF.

The CDR3 region has the DNA TGTGCCAGCAGCATTCTGGTTAGTGCCTCTCCGTACTTC. Protein product: CASSILVSASPYF. V usage is TRBV7-8 and J usage is TRBJ2-7; D gene ambiguous. The CDR3 contains 13 residues. Germline assignment: CDR1 SGHVS and CDR2 FQNEAQ. The V end lost 5 bases, the J end lost 12 bases, and 20 bases lay between the germline ends.